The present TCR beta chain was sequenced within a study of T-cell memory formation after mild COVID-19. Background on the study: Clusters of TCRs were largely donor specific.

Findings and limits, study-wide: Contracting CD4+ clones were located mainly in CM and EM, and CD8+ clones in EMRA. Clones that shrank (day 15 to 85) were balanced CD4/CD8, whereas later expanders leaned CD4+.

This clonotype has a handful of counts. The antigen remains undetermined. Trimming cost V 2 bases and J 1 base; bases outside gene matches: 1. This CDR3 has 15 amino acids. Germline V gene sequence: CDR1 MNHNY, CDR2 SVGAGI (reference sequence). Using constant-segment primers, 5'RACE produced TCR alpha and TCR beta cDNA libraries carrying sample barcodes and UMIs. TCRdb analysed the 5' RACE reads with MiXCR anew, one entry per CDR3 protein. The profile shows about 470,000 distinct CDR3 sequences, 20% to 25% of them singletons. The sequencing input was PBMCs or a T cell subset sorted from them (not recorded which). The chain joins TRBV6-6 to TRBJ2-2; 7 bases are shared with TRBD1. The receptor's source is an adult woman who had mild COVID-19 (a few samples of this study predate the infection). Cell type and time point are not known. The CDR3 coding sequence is TGTGCCAGCAGTTACCGACAGGGGAACACCGGGGAGCTGTTTTTT. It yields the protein CASSYRQGNTGELFF.